The clone carrying this T cell receptor beta chain was recorded a few times. What it binds is unknown. The V segment lost 0 bases and the J segment 2 bases; nucleotides outside the gene matches: 11. The CDR3 covers 18 residues. From germline, CDR1 is SGHAT and CDR2 FQNNGV. CD4+ naive, central memory, regulatory and stem cell-like memory subsets were isolated by sorting on CD45RO/CCR7/CD25/CD127/CD95/CD27. The source of the sample is a study of beta chain features in type 1 diabetes. At the level of the study: Age, gender and cell yields were similar between patients and healthy donors. Regarding the study as a whole: Naive, central memory and Treg TCRB repertoires appeared more alike in patients than in healthy donors.

Isolated RNA was reverse transcribed in full, so expressed TCRB transcripts were sequenced. Data came from immunoSEQ multiplex PCR; TCRdb stores just in-frame clones and leaves some out. The sample comprises fewer than 250,000 clones, over 9.5% of which are singletons, and less than 0.035% rests with the top ten. The receptor's source is a woman in her late teens or twenties in good health. Sequencing input: naive CD4+ T cells from blood. The rearrangement joins TRBV11-2 to TRBJ1-2; 8 nucleotides match TRBD1. The CDR3 DNA reads TGTGCCAGCAGCTTAGATAGGGTGGACAGGGCGGGCAACTATGGCTACACCTTC. It translates to CASSLDRVDRAGNYGYTF. Variable domain in full (rest from reference TRBV11-2 and TRBJ1-2): EAGVAQSPRYKIIEKRQSVAFWCNPISGHATLYWYQQILGQGPKLLIQFQNNGVVDDSQLPKDRFSAERLKGVDSTLKIQPAKLEDSAVYLCASSLDRVDRAGNYGYTFGSGTRLTVV.